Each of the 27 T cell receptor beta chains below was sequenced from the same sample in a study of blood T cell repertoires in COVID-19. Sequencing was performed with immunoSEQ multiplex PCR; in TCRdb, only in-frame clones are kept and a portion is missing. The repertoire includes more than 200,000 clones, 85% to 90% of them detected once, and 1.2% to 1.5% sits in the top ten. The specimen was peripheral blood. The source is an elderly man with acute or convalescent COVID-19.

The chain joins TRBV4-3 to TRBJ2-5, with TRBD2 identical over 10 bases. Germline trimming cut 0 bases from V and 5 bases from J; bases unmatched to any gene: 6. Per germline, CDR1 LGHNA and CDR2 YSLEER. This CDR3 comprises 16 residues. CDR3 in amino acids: CASSQEAGGRSETQYF. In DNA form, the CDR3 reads TGCGCCAGCAGCCAAGAAGCGGGGGGGCGCTCGGAGACCCAGTACTTC.

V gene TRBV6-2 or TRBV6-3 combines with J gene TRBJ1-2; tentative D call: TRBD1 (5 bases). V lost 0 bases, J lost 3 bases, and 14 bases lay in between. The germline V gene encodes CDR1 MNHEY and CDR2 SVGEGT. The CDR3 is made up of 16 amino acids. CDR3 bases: TGTGCCAGCAGTTACTCCCCCTGGGGGGGGGACTATGGCTACACCTTC. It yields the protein CASSYSPWGGDYGYTF.

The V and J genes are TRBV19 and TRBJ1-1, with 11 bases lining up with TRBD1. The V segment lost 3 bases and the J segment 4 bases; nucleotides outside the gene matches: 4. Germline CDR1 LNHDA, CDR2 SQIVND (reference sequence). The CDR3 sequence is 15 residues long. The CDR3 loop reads CASSMAGTGGTEAFF. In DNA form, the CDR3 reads TGTGCCAGTAGTATGGCTGGGACAGGGGGCACTGAAGCTTTCTTT.

CDR3 nucleotide sequence: TGTGCCAGCATGCGGGTCTTCTTCAATGAGCAGTTCTTC. Translated: CASMRVFFNEQFF. The rearrangement joins TRBV6-4 to TRBJ2-1; tentatively, D is TRBD2 (5 bases). V lost 7 bases and J 6 bases, leaving 13 bases between the germline ends. Per the germline V gene, CDR1 is MRHNA and CDR2 is SNTAGT. This CDR3 comprises 13 residues.

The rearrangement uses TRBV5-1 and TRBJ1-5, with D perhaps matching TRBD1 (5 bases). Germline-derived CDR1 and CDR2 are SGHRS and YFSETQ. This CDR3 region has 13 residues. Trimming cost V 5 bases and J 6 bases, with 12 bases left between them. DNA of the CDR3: TGCGCCAGCAGTCAGTGGGGGGGTCAGCCCCAGCATTTT. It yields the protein CASSQWGGQPQHF.

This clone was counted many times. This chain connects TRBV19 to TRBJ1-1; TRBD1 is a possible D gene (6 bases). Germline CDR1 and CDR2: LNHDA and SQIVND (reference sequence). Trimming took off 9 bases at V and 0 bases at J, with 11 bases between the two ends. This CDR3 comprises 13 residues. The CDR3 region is CASQGLLNTEAFF. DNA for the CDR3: TGTGCCAGCCAGGGGCTGCTGAACACTGAAGCTTTCTTT.

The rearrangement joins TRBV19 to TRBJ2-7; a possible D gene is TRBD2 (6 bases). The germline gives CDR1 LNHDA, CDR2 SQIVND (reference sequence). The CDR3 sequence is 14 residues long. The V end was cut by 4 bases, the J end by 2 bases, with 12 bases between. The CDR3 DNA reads TGTGCCAGTAGTAGTACTAGCCATCCCTACGAGCAGTACTTC. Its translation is CASSSTSHPYEQYF.

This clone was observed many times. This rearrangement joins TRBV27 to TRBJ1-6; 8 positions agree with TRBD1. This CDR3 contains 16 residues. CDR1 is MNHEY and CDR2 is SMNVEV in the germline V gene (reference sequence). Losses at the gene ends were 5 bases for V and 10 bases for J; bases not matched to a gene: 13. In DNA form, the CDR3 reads TGTGCCAGCAGTCGAATTATTGGACAGGGACGATCACCCCTCCACTTT. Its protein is CASSRIIGQGRSPLHF.

CDR3 coding DNA: TGTGCCAGCAGCCGGGACAGGGGGGAGACCCAGTACTTC. Protein sequence: CASSRDRGETQYF. V and J are TRBV5-4 and TRBJ2-5; 11 bases map to TRBD1. The CDR3 is made up of 13 amino acids. Germline values: CDR1 SGHNT, CDR2 YYREEE (reference sequence). V gave up 4 bases and J gave up 5 bases; unmatched junction bases: 1.

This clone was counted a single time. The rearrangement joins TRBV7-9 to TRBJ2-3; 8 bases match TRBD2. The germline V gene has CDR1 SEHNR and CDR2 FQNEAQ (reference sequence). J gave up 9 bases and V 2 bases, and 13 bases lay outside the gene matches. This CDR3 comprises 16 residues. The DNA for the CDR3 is TGTGCCAGCAGCTTAACGGGGGGGCAGGCCAAGGGGACGCAGTATTTT. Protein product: CASSLTGGQAKGTQYF.

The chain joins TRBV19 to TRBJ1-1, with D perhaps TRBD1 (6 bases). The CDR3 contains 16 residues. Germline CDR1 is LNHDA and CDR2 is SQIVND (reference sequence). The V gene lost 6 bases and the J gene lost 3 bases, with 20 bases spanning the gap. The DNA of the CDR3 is TGTGCCAGTAGCCACGGGGGGGGGCTTCGGGACACTGAAGCTTTCTTT. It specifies CASSHGGGLRDTEAFF.

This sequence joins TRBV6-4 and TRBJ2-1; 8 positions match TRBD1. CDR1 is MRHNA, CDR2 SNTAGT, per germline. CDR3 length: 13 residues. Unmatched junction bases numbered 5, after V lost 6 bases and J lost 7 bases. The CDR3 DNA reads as TGTGCCAGCAGCCGGACAGGGCTAAATGAGCAGTTCTTC. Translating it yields CASSRTGLNEQFF.

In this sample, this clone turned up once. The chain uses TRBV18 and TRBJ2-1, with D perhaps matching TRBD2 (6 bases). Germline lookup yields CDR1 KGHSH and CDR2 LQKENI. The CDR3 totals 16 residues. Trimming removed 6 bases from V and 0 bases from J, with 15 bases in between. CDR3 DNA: TGTGCCAGCTCGGGTAAAACGACTAGCTCCTACAATGAGCAGTTCTTC. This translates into CASSGKTTSSYNEQFF.

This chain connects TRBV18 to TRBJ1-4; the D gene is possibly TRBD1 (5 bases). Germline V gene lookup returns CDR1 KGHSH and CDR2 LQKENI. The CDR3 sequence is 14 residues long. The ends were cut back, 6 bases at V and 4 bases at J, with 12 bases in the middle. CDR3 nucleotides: TGTGCCAGCTCGCTTGACAGCCGTAATGAAAAACTGTTTTTT. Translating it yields CASSLDSRNEKLFF.

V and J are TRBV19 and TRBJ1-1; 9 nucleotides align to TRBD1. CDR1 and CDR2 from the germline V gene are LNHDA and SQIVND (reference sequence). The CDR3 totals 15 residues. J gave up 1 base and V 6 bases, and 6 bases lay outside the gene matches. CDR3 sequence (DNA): TGTGCCAGTAGAACCGGGACAGGGAGGAACACTGAAGCTTTCTTT. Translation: CASRTGTGRNTEAFF.

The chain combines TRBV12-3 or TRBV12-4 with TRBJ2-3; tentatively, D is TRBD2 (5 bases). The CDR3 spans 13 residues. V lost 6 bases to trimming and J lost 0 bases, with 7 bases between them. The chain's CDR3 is CASRSGSTDTQYF. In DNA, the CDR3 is TGTGCCAGCAGAAGCGGAAGCACAGATACGCAGTATTTT.

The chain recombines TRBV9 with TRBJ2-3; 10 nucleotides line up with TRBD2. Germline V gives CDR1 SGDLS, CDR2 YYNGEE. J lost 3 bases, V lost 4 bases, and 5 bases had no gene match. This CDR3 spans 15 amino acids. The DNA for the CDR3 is TGTGCCAGCAGCTTAGCGGGGGGATTGACAGATACGCAGTATTTT. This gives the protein CASSLAGGLTDTQYF.

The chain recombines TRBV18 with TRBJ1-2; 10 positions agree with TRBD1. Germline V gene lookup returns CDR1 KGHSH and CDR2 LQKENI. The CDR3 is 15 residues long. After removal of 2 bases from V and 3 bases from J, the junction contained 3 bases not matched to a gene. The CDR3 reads CASSPGTGEDYGYTF. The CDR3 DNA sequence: TGTGCCAGCTCACCAGGGACAGGGGAGGACTATGGCTACACCTTC.

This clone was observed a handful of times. The DNA for the CDR3 is TGCAGCGTTGGGGCAGAGCAGTTCTTC. Translation: CSVGAEQFF. This chain links TRBV29-1 with TRBJ2-1; D gene unclear. V dropped 4 bases and J dropped 10 bases, with 5 bases sitting between them. The CDR3 extends over 9 amino acids. Germline values: CDR1 SQVTM, CDR2 ANQGSEA.

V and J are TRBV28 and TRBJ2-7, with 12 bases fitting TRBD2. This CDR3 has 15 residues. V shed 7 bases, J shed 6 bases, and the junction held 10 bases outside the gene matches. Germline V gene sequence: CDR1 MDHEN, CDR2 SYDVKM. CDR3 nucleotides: TGTGCCAGCACCCCCCGTGGACTAGCGGGGCGCGAGCAGTACTTC. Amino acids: CASTPRGLAGREQYF. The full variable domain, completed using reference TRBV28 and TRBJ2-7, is DVKVTQSSRYLVKRTGEKVFLECVQDMDHENMFWYRQDPGLGLRLIYFSYDVKMKEKGDIPEGYSVSREKKERFSLILESASTNQTSMYLCASTPRGLAGREQYFGPGTRLTVT.

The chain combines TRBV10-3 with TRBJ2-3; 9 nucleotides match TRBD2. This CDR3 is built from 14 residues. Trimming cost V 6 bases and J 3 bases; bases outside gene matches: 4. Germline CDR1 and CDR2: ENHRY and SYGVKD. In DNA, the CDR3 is TGTGCCATCAGGCGGGGGGGGGATACAGATACGCAGTATTTT. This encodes CAIRRGGDTDTQYF.

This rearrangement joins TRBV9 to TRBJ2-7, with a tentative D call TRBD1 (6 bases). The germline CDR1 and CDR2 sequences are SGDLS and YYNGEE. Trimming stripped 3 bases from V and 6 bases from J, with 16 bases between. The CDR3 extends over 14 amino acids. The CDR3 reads CASSGTGMFGEQYF. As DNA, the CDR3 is TGTGCCAGCAGCGGAACAGGGATGTTCGGCGAGCAGTACTTC.

The CDR3 coding sequence is TGTGCCAGCAGCTTATCGACGACAGGGAGAAATTCACCCCTCCACTTT. This translates into CASSLSTTGRNSPLHF. The genes are TRBV11-2 and TRBJ1-6; TRBD1 matches 7 bases. V lost 2 bases and J lost 7; bases outside the gene matches: 8. Germline CDR1 SGHAT, CDR2 FQNNGV. The CDR3 is 16 amino acids.

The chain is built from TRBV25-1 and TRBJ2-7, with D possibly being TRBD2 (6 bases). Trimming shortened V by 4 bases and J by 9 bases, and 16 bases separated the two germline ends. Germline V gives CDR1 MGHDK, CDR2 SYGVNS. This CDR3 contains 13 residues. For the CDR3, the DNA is TGTGCCAGCAGTGTTCAGGGCGTGGGGGGGCAGTACTTC. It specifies CASSVQGVGGQYF.

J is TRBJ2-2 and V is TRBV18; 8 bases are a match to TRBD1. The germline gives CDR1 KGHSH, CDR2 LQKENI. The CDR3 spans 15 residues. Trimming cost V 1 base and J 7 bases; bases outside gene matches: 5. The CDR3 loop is CASSPRTGSNGELFF. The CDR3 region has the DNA TGTGCCAGCTCACCACGGACAGGGAGCAACGGGGAGCTGTTTTTT.

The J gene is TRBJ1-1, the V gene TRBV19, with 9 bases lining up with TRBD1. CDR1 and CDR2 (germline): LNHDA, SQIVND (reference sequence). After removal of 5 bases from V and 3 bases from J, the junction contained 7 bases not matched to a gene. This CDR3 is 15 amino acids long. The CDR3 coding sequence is TGTGCCAGTAGTCCTACAGGGGGCTTGGACACTGAAGCTTTCTTT. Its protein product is CASSPTGGLDTEAFF. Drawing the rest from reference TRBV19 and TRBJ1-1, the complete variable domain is DGGITQSPKYLFRKEGQNVTLSCEQNLNHDAMYWYRQDPGQGLRLIYYSQIVNDFQKGDIAEGYSVSREKKESFPLTVTSAQKNPTAFYLCASSPTGGLDTEAFFGQGTRLTVV.

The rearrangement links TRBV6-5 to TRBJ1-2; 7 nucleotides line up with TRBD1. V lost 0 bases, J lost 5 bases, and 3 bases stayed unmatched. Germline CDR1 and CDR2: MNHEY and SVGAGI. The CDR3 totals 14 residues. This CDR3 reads CASSYSTGTYGYTF. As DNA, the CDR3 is TGTGCCAGCAGTTACTCGACAGGGACGTATGGCTACACCTTC.